This TCR beta chain is from a study of resident and recirculating memory T cells in vitiligo. The germline V gene has CDR1 GTSNPN and CDR2 SVGIG (reference sequence). V lost 0 bases and J lost 2; bases outside the gene matches: 1. The CDR3 spans 13 residues. Measured with immunoSEQ multiplex PCR; TCRdb has only the in-frame clones, and not every one. The sample yields around 76,000 clones, about nine tenths seen once. Stable patients also lacked confetti depigmentation, a sign of active vitiligo. The V gene is TRBV30, the J gene TRBJ2-7, with 7 bases lining up with TRBD2. The clonotype originates from a male donor with vitiligo. Sample: blood. CDR3 nucleotide sequence: TGTGCCTGGAGTGTGGCGGGGGCCTACGAGCAGTACTTC. Its protein product is CAWSVAGAYEQYF.